Below are 30 T cell receptor beta chains sequenced from a single sample in a study of early T cells in non-severe SARS-CoV-2 infection. TCRdb fed the 5' RACE reads into MiXCR, producing one record per CDR3 protein. This sample has 60,000 or so distinct CDR3 sequences, with roughly 13% found just once. The sample consisted of whole blood, taken at baseline. All receptors derive from an adult who was a healthcare worker with PCR-confirmed SARS-CoV-2 infection or an uninfected control (not recorded which).

This clonotype was observed a handful of times. This chain connects TRBV7-2 to TRBJ2-7; D may be TRBD2 (6 bases). Trimming took 5 bases from V and 0 from J, leaving 14 bases between them. CDR1 and CDR2 from the germline V gene are SGHTA and FQGNSA. This CDR3 spans 15 amino acids. The CDR3 DNA follows: TGTGCCAGCAGCAGACCTTCTAGCGCCTCCTACGAGCAGTACTTC. Amino acid sequence: CASSRPSSASYEQYF. Supplemented by reference TRBV7-2 and TRBJ2-7, the full variable domain reads GAGVSQSPSNKVTEKGKDVELRCDPISGHTALYWYRQSLGQGLEFLIYFQGNSAPDKSGLPSDRFSAERTGGSVSTLTIQRTQQEDSAVYLCASSRPSSASYEQYFGPGTRLTVT.

V is TRBV18 and J is TRBJ1-5, with D unclear. The CDR3 consists of 15 residues. Germline V gene lookup returns CDR1 KGHSH and CDR2 LQKENI. Trimming removed 3 bases at V and 0 bases at J, with 9 bases between. Here the CDR3 reads CASSPVGSSNQPQHF. The CDR3, as DNA: TGTGCCAGCTCACCGGTGGGAAGTAGCAATCAGCCCCAGCATTTT. Full variable domain (remainder filled in from reference TRBV18 and TRBJ1-5): NAGVMQNPRHLVRRRGQEARLRCSPMKGHSHVYWYRQLPEEGLKFMVYLQKENIIDESGMPKERFSAEFPKEGPSILRIQQVVRGDSAAYFCASSPVGSSNQPQHFGDGTRLSIL.

This chain links TRBV5-1 with TRBJ1-4; D gene ambiguous. Germline CDR1 SGHRS, CDR2 YFSETQ. CDR3 length: 15 residues. V dropped 0 bases and J dropped 4 bases, with 10 bases sitting between them. The CDR3 here is CASSLAGSFNEKLFF. DNA for the CDR3: TGCGCCAGCAGCTTGGCTGGCAGCTTTAATGAAAAACTGTTTTTT.

This clonotype was detected a few times. The chain couples TRBV27 to TRBJ1-2; weak D call: TRBD1 (5 bases). Germline V gene sequence: CDR1 MNHEY, CDR2 SMNVEV (reference sequence). The CDR3 covers 14 residues. Trimming removed 0 bases at V and 4 bases at J, with 9 bases between. CDR3 residues: CASSLSSGIYGYTF. CDR3 sequence (DNA): TGTGCCAGCAGTTTATCGTCAGGGATCTATGGCTACACCTTC.

The rearrangement uses TRBV19 and TRBJ2-3; D remains ambiguous. CDR1 and CDR2 from the germline V gene are LNHDA and SQIVND (reference sequence). CDR3 length: 15 residues. V lost 6 bases and J 2 bases, leaving 15 bases between the germline ends. DNA for the CDR3: TGTGCCAGTAGCGGGCCGGAGATGTTCACAGATACGCAGTATTTT. Translating it yields CASSGPEMFTDTQYF.

This chain joins TRBV5-4 and TRBJ2-1; a weak D match, TRBD1 (5 bases). CDR1 and CDR2 from the germline V gene are SGHNT and YYREEE (reference sequence). Deletions cut 3 bases from V and 7 bases from J, with 11 bases between. The CDR3 spans 13 residues. The CDR3 loop reads CASSSARENEQFF. The CDR3 nucleotides are TGTGCCAGCAGCTCCGCCAGGGAAAATGAGCAGTTCTTC.

As regards this clonotype: The germline gene is not matched at one end of the junction; a read error may be the cause. J is TRBJ2-1 and V is TRBV14, with 12 nucleotides matching TRBD2. The CDR3 length is 13 residues. Germline assignment: CDR1 SGHDN and CDR2 FVKESK. CDR3 in DNA: TGTGCCAGCAGCCAACAGACCCCTAGCGGGAGGGTCTTC. It translates to CASSQQTPSGRVF.

Note on this clonotype: An end of the junction differs from the germline gene, which may be a read error. The J gene is TRBJ2-7, the V gene TRBV5-1; D ambiguous. This CDR3 is 14 amino acids long. Germline V gene sequence: CDR1 SGHRS, CDR2 YFSETQ. CDR3 nucleotides: TGCGCCGGCAGCCCCGGCCAAAGGGCATTCGAGCAGTACTTC. As protein: CAGSPGQRAFEQYF. Filled out from reference TRBV5-1 and TRBJ2-7, the complete variable domain reads KAGVTQTPRYLIKTRGQQVTLSCSPISGHRSVSWYQQTPGQGLQFLFEYFSETQRNKGNFPGRFSGRQFSNSRSEMNVSTLELGDSALYLCAGSPGQRAFEQYFGPGTRLTVT.

This clonotype was counted ten times or more. The chain couples TRBV20-1 to TRBJ2-7, with 14 bases that match TRBD2. Looked up from germline, CDR1 is DFQATT and CDR2 is SNEGSKA (reference sequence). This CDR3 spans 16 amino acids. J lost 6 bases, V lost 0 bases, and 7 bases had no gene match. CDR3 in DNA: TGCAGTGCTAGAGACAGACTAGCGGGGGGGCACAGCGAGCAGTACTTC. This codes for CSARDRLAGGHSEQYF.

The chain combines TRBV21-1 with TRBJ2-5. TRBV21-1 is given as a pseudogene. This CDR3 is 13 amino acids long. The CDR3 spells CASSGSSPETQYF. CDR3 nucleotide sequence: TGTGCCAGCAGCGGGTCCAGCCCGGAGACCCAGTACTTC.

The chain employs TRBV7-9 and TRBJ2-1; D is ambiguous. V was trimmed by 0 bases and J by 8 bases, leaving 11 bases between them. The CDR3 consists of 14 residues. Germline CDR1 SEHNR, CDR2 FQNEAQ (reference sequence). CDR3 sequence reads: CASSLAVGTDEQFF. CDR3 in DNA: TGTGCCAGCAGCTTAGCGGTGGGCACGGATGAGCAGTTCTTC.

The CDR3 nucleotides read TGTGCCAGCAGCCTAGCGGGGGTCTCCTACGAGCAGTACTTC. Translation: CASSLAGVSYEQYF. This chain connects TRBV11-2 to TRBJ2-7; TRBD2 aligns across 10 bases. The CDR3 length is 14 residues. With 5 bases clipped from V and 0 bases from J, the junction kept 1 base outside the gene matches. Germline loops: CDR1 SGHAT, CDR2 FQNNGV.

This clonotype was seen more than once but under ten times. This chain connects TRBV7-2 to TRBJ2-5; 8 bases match TRBD2. The V gene's germline CDR1 is SGHTA and CDR2 FQGNSA. The CDR3 runs 17 residues. Trimming cost V 5 bases and J 1 base; bases outside gene matches: 12. Here the CDR3 reads CASSPAYSSGGQETQYF. The CDR3 DNA sequence: TGTGCCAGCAGCCCAGCTTACTCCAGCGGGGGCCAAGAGACCCAGTACTTC. Variable domain in full (rest from reference TRBV7-2 and TRBJ2-5): GAGVSQSPSNKVTEKGKDVELRCDPISGHTALYWYRQSLGQGLEFLIYFQGNSAPDKSGLPSDRFSAERTGGSVSTLTIQRTQQEDSAVYLCASSPAYSSGGQETQYFGPGTRLLVL.

The table lists this clonotype with a few counts. DNA of the CDR3: TGTGCCAGCAGCTCCTCGACTAGCGGGAACCGATACGAGCAGTACTTC. It translates to CASSSSTSGNRYEQYF. The chain couples TRBV11-2 to TRBJ2-7; 11 bases map to TRBD2. The ends lost 4 bases at V and 4 bases at J; junction bases unmatched: 9. CDR1 and CDR2 (germline): SGHAT, FQNNGV. This CDR3 is built from 16 residues.

This clonotype turned up a few times. The chain has TRBV20-1 and TRBJ1-3, with D maybe TRBD1 (6 bases). V was shortened by 6 bases and J by 2 bases, with 17 bases between the two germline ends. CDR3 length: 15 residues. Germline V CDR1 and CDR2: DFQATT, SNEGSKA (reference sequence). The CDR3 protein is CSAENRETPGNTIYF. CDR3 in DNA: TGCAGTGCCGAAAACAGGGAGACCCCTGGAAACACCATATATTTT.

This clonotype showed up just a few times. The genes are TRBV28 and TRBJ2-7; the match to TRBD2 covers 11 bases. Germline V CDR1 and CDR2: MDHEN, SYDVKM. V shed 6 bases, J shed 2 bases, and the junction held 12 bases outside the gene matches. This CDR3 is 17 amino acids long. The DNA for the CDR3 is TGTGCCAGCAGGACCCTGGCGGGACTAGCGGACACCTACGAGCAGTACTTC. Translated: CASRTLAGLADTYEQYF.

The chain links TRBV7-2 to TRBJ1-3; 10 bases map to TRBD1. The V gene's germline CDR1 is SGHTA and CDR2 FQGNSA. V was pared by 4 bases and J by 3 bases, with 6 bases of the junction left unmatched. The CDR3 covers 16 residues. The CDR3 bases are TGTGCCAGCAGCTCCCGACAGGGGGCGCGTGGAAACACCATATATTTT. It translates to CASSSRQGARGNTIYF.

This chain connects TRBV7-2 to TRBJ2-5; D uncertain. The CDR3 totals 13 residues. Trimming removed 5 bases at V and 6 bases at J, with 13 bases between. Germline V gene data show CDR1 as SGHTA and CDR2 as FQGNSA. CDR3 in DNA: TGTGCCAGCAGCCCCGACGCGACCAAGACCCAGTACTTC. This encodes CASSPDATKTQYF.

The DNA of the CDR3 is TGTGCCAGCAGCCCCAAAACCGGGACAGGGTACAATGAGCAGTTCTTC. It specifies CASSPKTGTGYNEQFF. The chain employs TRBV7-9 and TRBJ2-1; 9 nucleotides match TRBD1. The CDR3 covers 16 residues. The junction had 9 bases not matched to a gene; V was cut back by 5 bases and J by 4 bases. Germline assignment: CDR1 SEHNR and CDR2 FQNEAQ (reference sequence).

The table lists this clonotype with a few counts. The chain employs TRBV18 and TRBJ1-1, with a tentative D call TRBD1 (6 bases). The CDR3 totals 15 residues. Trimming shortened V by 4 bases and J by 1 base, and 13 bases separated the two germline ends. CDR1 and CDR2 from the germline V gene are KGHSH and LQKENI. DNA of the CDR3: TGTGCCAGCTCACAGTTACCGGACAGGAACACTGAAGCTTTCTTT. The encoded protein is CASSQLPDRNTEAFF.

This clonotype was found a few times. This chain uses TRBV28 with TRBJ2-7; TRBD1 aligns across 10 bases. The CDR3 has 15 amino acids. The trim removed 7 bases at V and 2 bases at J, leaving 8 bases unmatched. Germline CDR1 reads MDHEN; CDR2 reads SYDVKM. The CDR3 nucleotides are TGTGCCAGCATTCTTTCCGGGACAGGGGCCTACGAGCAGTACTTC. Translation: CASILSGTGAYEQYF.

This clonotype was seen repeatedly, ten times or more. The rearrangement uses TRBV11-2 and TRBJ1-5; D unclear. CDR1 is SGHAT, CDR2 FQNNGV, per germline. This CDR3 comprises 16 residues. V gave up 1 base and J gave up 2 bases, with 12 bases separating them. The CDR3, as DNA: TGTGCCAGCAGCTTAGGCCTCCGAGACGGCAATCAGCCCCAGCATTTT. It specifies CASSLGLRDGNQPQHF.

This clonotype was recorded at least ten times. This chain joins TRBV15 and TRBJ2-7; D gene uncertain. The CDR3 sequence is 13 residues long. Between the trimmed V and J ends, which lost 0 bases and 3 bases, there was a span of 6 bases. From germline, CDR1 is LNHNV and CDR2 YYDKDF (reference sequence). CDR3 nucleotide sequence: TGTGCCACCAGCAGAGATACCCTCTACGAGCAGTACTTC. Residues: CATSRDTLYEQYF.

This clonotype was observed a handful of times. The genes are TRBV25-1 and TRBJ1-1; weak D call: TRBD1 (6 bases). V shed 1 base and J shed 1 base, with 13 bases lying between them. In germline, CDR1 is MGHDK, CDR2 SYGVNS. This CDR3 spans 16 amino acids. The CDR3 DNA is TGTGCCAGCAGTGAATTAGGGGGGCGCCGGAACACTGAAGCTTTCTTT. Its protein product is CASSELGGRRNTEAFF.

The CDR3 is CASSEGAWDTEAFF. CDR3 sequence (DNA): TGTGCCTCCTCGGAGGGGGCGTGGGACACTGAAGCTTTCTTT. The V and J genes are TRBV6-2 or TRBV6-3 and TRBJ1-1, with 7 nucleotides matching TRBD1. The CDR3 covers 14 residues. CDR1 and CDR2 (germline): MNHEY, SVGEGT. The V segment lost 11 bases and the J segment 3 bases; nucleotides outside the gene matches: 12.

This clonotype was counted at least ten times. J is TRBJ1-5 and V is TRBV12-3 or TRBV12-4, with TRBD1 as a possible D gene (6 bases). This CDR3 region has 13 residues. Between the trimmed V and J ends, which lost 5 bases and 2 bases, there was a span of 7 bases. This CDR3 is CASSRTGNQPQHF. The CDR3 coding sequence is TGTGCCAGCAGTCGGACAGGCAATCAGCCCCAGCATTTT.

There are a few counts of this clonotype. The chain joins TRBV2 to TRBJ2-3; D call uncertain. V gave up 6 bases and J gave up 0 bases, with 13 bases separating them. The CDR3 is 15 residues long. Germline V gene data show CDR1 as SNHLY and CDR2 as FYNNEI. The CDR3 sequence: CASRPVGLSTDTQYF. CDR3 nucleotides: TGTGCCAGCAGACCCGTTGGATTGAGCACAGATACGCAGTATTTT.

This clonotype was picked up many times. V gene TRBV28 combines with J gene TRBJ2-7, with D perhaps TRBD1 (5 bases). This CDR3 is built from 14 residues. Germline V gives CDR1 MDHEN, CDR2 SYDVKM. Trimming pared 7 bases from V and 2 bases from J, leaving 15 bases between. CDR3 sequence (DNA): TGTGCCAGCATACCGCCGACAGCTCCCTACGAGCAGTACTTC. This codes for CASIPPTAPYEQYF.

This rearrangement joins TRBV4-3 to TRBJ2-7, with a weak D call TRBD2 (6 bases). Germline CDR1 and CDR2: LGHNA and YSLEER. Trimming took 0 bases from V and 2 from J, leaving 14 bases between them. The CDR3 runs to 16 residues. The CDR3 is CASSQEGAGFAYEQYF. In DNA form, the CDR3 reads TGCGCCAGCAGCCAAGAAGGCGCGGGATTCGCCTACGAGCAGTACTTC.

This clonotype was observed many times. The rearrangement uses TRBV20-1 and TRBJ2-3, with 8 bases identical to TRBD2. CDR1 is DFQATT, CDR2 SNEGSKA, per germline (reference sequence). This CDR3 has 15 residues. Losses at the gene ends were 5 bases for V and 8 bases for J; bases not matched to a gene: 15. For the CDR3, the DNA is TGCAGTGCTCAAACCTTTGAGCGGGGGCCGGGTACGCAGTATTTT. As protein: CSAQTFERGPGTQYF.